What follows describes a single T cell receptor (beta chain). Researchers ran the PCR with 60 Vbeta and 13 Jbeta primers. Here immunoSEQ multiplex PCR was the method, and the copy in TCRdb shows in-frame clones only, minus some. The table for this sample gives more than 200,000 clones. The data originate from a study of cytomegalovirus exposure and HLA in healthy donors. Trimming stripped 0 bases from V and 14 bases from J, with 15 bases between. CDR3 length: 13 amino acids. CDR1 is SGHRS and CDR2 is YFSETQ in the germline V gene. The specimen was PBMCs. The clonotype originates from a woman aged 25-40 years in good health and CMV-seropositive. The chain combines TRBV5-1 with TRBJ2-1; D gene unclear. The DNA for the CDR3 is TGCGCCAGCAGCTTGGATGGCTCGACATTTGAGTTCTTC. This codes for CASSLDGSTFEFF. Full variable domain (rest looked up from reference TRBV5-1 and TRBJ2-1): KAGVTQTPRYLIKTRGQQVTLSCSPISGHRSVSWYQQTPGQGLQFLFEYFSETQRNKGNFPGRFSGRQFSNSRSEMNVSTLELGDSALYLCASSLDGSTFEFFGPGTRLTVL.